This T cell receptor (beta chain) appears in the sequencing data of a study of blood T cell repertoires in COVID-19. Comments on this clone: The same CDR3 can be traced to other DNA sequences in this sample.

The assay was immunoSEQ multiplex PCR, and TCRdb's table has in-frame clones only and misses some. This sample has fewer than 150,000 clones, with 70% to 90% found just once. V gave up 0 bases and J gave up 0 bases, with 6 bases separating them. CDR1 is SGHRS and CDR2 is YFSETQ in the germline V gene. The CDR3 extends over 14 amino acids. The sample consisted of peripheral blood. J is TRBJ1-1 and V is TRBV5-1; D is unclear. The receptor comes from a woman older than 75 with acute or convalescent COVID-19. CDR3 sequence: CASSLGALNTEAFF. The CDR3 region has the DNA TGCGCCAGCAGCTTGGGGGCCTTGAACACTGAAGCTTTCTTT.